This entry lists 30 T cell receptor beta chains sequenced from one sample in a study of T cell changes during pregnancy in multiple sclerosis. Assay used: immunoSEQ multiplex PCR; TCRdb lists only in-frame clones, some missing. This table holds tens of thousands of clones, around nine tenths found once. This sample comprised peripheral blood, obtained in the third trimester of pregnancy. Every receptor here comes from a female donor with multiple sclerosis, enrolled in a pregnancy study.

The V gene is TRBV19, the J gene TRBJ2-3; D is perhaps TRBD2 (5 bases). The CDR3 extends over 17 amino acids. The V and J ends lost 3 bases and 6 bases respectively, with 22 bases between them. Germline CDR1 is LNHDA and CDR2 is SQIVND (reference sequence). The CDR3 sequence: CASSIDRGSRVWDTQYF. The DNA for the CDR3 is TGTGCCAGTAGTATTGATCGAGGGTCCCGGGTTTGGGATACGCAGTATTTT.

The chain employs TRBV19 and TRBJ1-6; D is perhaps TRBD1 (5 bases). Deletions cut 4 bases from V and 9 bases from J, with 7 bases between. Germline V gene data show CDR1 as LNHDA and CDR2 as SQIVND (reference sequence). The CDR3 contains 12 residues. The CDR3 here is CASSNGGSPLHF. The CDR3 region has the DNA TGTGCCAGTAGTAACGGGGGTTCACCCCTCCACTTT.

The rearrangement joins TRBV25-1 to TRBJ1-5; a weak D match, TRBD1 (6 bases). CDR1 is MGHDK and CDR2 is SYGVNS in the germline V gene. This CDR3 is 17 amino acids long. V gave up 3 bases and J gave up 2 bases, with 17 bases separating them. The CDR3 protein is CASSEGDKTGGNQPQHF. The CDR3 DNA is TGTGCCAGCAGTGAGGGGGACAAAACCGGGGGCAATCAGCCCCAGCATTTT.

The chain joins TRBV18 to TRBJ2-7, with TRBD1 matching over 9 bases. With 3 bases clipped from V and 3 bases from J, the junction kept 6 bases outside the gene matches. Germline V gene data show CDR1 as KGHSH and CDR2 as LQKENI. This CDR3 spans 15 amino acids. The CDR3 coding sequence is TGTGCCAGCTCACCGCCCGGGACAGGGAACTACGAGCAGTACTTC. Translation: CASSPPGTGNYEQYF.

The gene calls are TRBV19 and TRBJ1-3, with D possibly matching TRBD1 (5 bases). The V and J ends lost 10 bases and 2 bases respectively, with 18 bases between them. This CDR3 has 15 residues. The germline CDR1 and CDR2 sequences are LNHDA and SQIVND (reference sequence). The CDR3 DNA follows: TGTGCCACTCGCCCTCGTCAGGGTACTGGAAACACCATATATTTT. The encoded protein is CATRPRQGTGNTIYF.

This rearrangement joins TRBV11-1 to TRBJ2-3; D call uncertain. From germline, CDR1 is SGHAT and CDR2 FQDESV (reference sequence). V lost 3 bases and J lost 6, with 16 bases in between. The CDR3 sequence is 15 residues long. The CDR3 sequence: CASSFDLPSRDTQYF. Here the CDR3 DNA reads TGTGCCAGCAGCTTCGACTTACCGTCGCGCGATACGCAGTATTTT.

V usage is TRBV15 and J usage is TRBJ1-5; the D is unclear. Trimming cost V 1 base and J 5 bases, with 9 bases left between them. Germline CDR1 is LNHNV and CDR2 is YYDKDF (reference sequence). This CDR3 region has 14 residues. CDR3 nucleotide sequence: TGTGCCACCAGCAGAGTCGGTATGTATCAGCCCCAGCATTTT. Its translation is CATSRVGMYQPQHF.

The chain recombines TRBV7-9 with TRBJ2-7, with 10 bases that match TRBD1. The J segment lost 2 bases and the V segment lost 4 bases, leaving 5 bases of the junction unmatched. Germline CDR1 reads SEHNR; CDR2 reads FQNEAQ (reference sequence). CDR3 length equals 15 residues. The CDR3 sequence: CASSWTGTGAYEQYF. The CDR3 DNA sequence: TGTGCCAGCAGCTGGACCGGGACAGGGGCCTACGAGCAGTACTTC.

V and J are TRBV2 and TRBJ1-1; D is uncertain. CDR1 is SNHLY, CDR2 FYNNEI, per germline. This CDR3 region has 15 residues. Trimming pared 7 bases from V and 7 bases from J, leaving 22 bases between. The DNA of the CDR3 is TGTGCCAGCATGGATCAAGGACTTCTCGCGGGTGAAGCTTTCTTT. It specifies CASMDQGLLAGEAFF.

The chain carries TRBV12-1 and TRBJ2-7; TRBD2, the table's D call, was not compared with the DNA. TRBV12-1 is given as a pseudogene. The CDR3 has 18 residues. CDR3 sequence: CASSSQATSGRETYEQYF. In nucleotides, the CDR3 is TGTGCCAGCAGCTCACAAGCCACTAGCGGGAGGGAGACCTACGAGCAGTACTTC.

This chain links TRBV4-3 with TRBJ1-2; D gene uncertain. Trimming removed 1 base at V and 8 bases at J, with 17 bases between. The CDR3 has 15 amino acids. The V gene's germline CDR1 is LGHNA and CDR2 YSLEER. The CDR3 reads CASSQVGRRYSGYTF. The DNA of the CDR3 is TGCGCCAGCAGCCAAGTCGGCAGGAGGTATTCGGGCTACACCTTC.

The CDR3 spells CASKTGTSTDTQYF. The CDR3 bases are TGTGCCAGTAAGACAGGGACCAGCACAGATACGCAGTATTTT. The V gene is TRBV19, the J gene TRBJ2-3; 7 nucleotides align to TRBD1. V was clipped by 7 bases and J by 0 bases; unmatched bases: 4. The CDR3 length is 14 residues. Per the germline V gene, CDR1 is LNHDA and CDR2 is SQIVND (reference sequence).

The chain joins TRBV6-1 to TRBJ2-7; the D gene is possibly TRBD1 (6 bases). CDR1 is MNHNS, CDR2 SASEGT, per germline. This CDR3 comprises 16 residues. Between the trimmed V and J ends, which lost 0 bases and 3 bases, there was a span of 15 bases. Here the CDR3 DNA reads TGTGCCAGCAGTGAAGCCCCACAGGGAAGAGGCTACGAGCAGTACTTC. The encoded protein is CASSEAPQGRGYEQYF.

CDR3 bases: TGTGCCAGCAGCCCCAGGGGTGGGGTCATGAACACTGAAGCTTTCTTT. It specifies CASSPRGGVMNTEAFF. The chain carries TRBV7-3 and TRBJ1-1, with D possibly TRBD1 on 6 matching bases. The CDR3 sequence is 16 residues long. V was shortened by 5 bases and J by 0 bases, with 16 bases between the two germline ends. CDR1 SGHTA and CDR2 FQGTGA come from the germline V gene.

This clone came up a few times. This rearrangement joins TRBV6-4 to TRBJ2-3; 11 positions agree with TRBD2. This CDR3 is built from 16 residues. Per the germline V gene, CDR1 is MRHNA and CDR2 is SNTAGT. V lost 0 bases and J lost 6; bases outside the gene matches: 5. CDR3 nucleotide sequence: TGTGCCAGCAGTGACTCGAGTAGCGGGGGGGCCGATACGCAGTATTTT. This sequence encodes CASSDSSSGGADTQYF.

The sample holds a few counts of this clone. The rearrangement joins TRBV30 to TRBJ1-1; D is unresolved. Germline V gene lookup returns CDR1 GTSNPN and CDR2 SVGIG (reference sequence). The CDR3 has 11 residues. The ends were cut back, 3 bases at V and 5 bases at J, with 7 bases in the middle. As DNA, the CDR3 is TGTGCCTGGAGACTCTCGACTGAAGCTTTCTTT. Protein sequence: CAWRLSTEAFF.

The V and J genes are TRBV6-4 and TRBJ2-1, with D possibly being TRBD2 (6 bases). Germline CDR1 reads MRHNA; CDR2 reads SNTAGT. The CDR3 is 15 amino acids. Trimming removed 2 bases at V and 0 bases at J, with 8 bases between. The DNA of the CDR3 is TGTGCCAGCAGTGACGGAGCGGGCTCCTACAATGAGCAGTTCTTC. Protein: CASSDGAGSYNEQFF.

This chain links TRBV27 with TRBJ2-2; 7 nucleotides align to TRBD2. V shed 5 bases, J shed 0 bases, and the junction held 6 bases outside the gene matches. Germline V gives CDR1 MNHEY, CDR2 SMNVEV (reference sequence). The CDR3 totals 16 residues. The CDR3: CASSTPGTTNTGELFF. Written as DNA, the CDR3 is TGTGCCAGCAGTACTCCCGGGACTACGAACACCGGGGAGCTGTTTTTT.

This chain uses TRBV18 with TRBJ2-7; D is undetermined. CDR3 length: 12 residues. V was pared by 4 bases and J by 0 bases, with 4 bases between. Germline V gives CDR1 KGHSH, CDR2 LQKENI. CDR3 region: CASSQSSYEQYF. Here the CDR3 DNA reads TGTGCCAGCTCACAGAGCTCCTACGAGCAGTACTTC.

V usage is TRBV14 and J usage is TRBJ2-5; maybe TRBD2 (6 bases). V lost 3 bases and J 6 bases, leaving 14 bases between the germline ends. Germline V CDR1 and CDR2: SGHDN, FVKESK. The CDR3 has 14 amino acids. CDR3 region: CASSQLGLAKTQYF. In DNA, the CDR3 is TGTGCCAGCAGCCAGTTGGGACTGGCGAAGACCCAGTACTTC. The full variable domain, in which reference TRBV14 and TRBJ2-5 provide the parts outside the CDR3, is EAGVTQFPSHSVIEKGQTVTLRCDPISGHDNLYWYRRVMGKEIKFLLHFVKESKQDESGMPNNRFLAERTGGTYSTLKVQPAELEDSGVYFCASSQLGLAKTQYFGPGTRLLVL.

This clone was seen only a few times. The rearrangement uses TRBV2 and TRBJ1-1; D ambiguous. V lost 9 bases, J lost 1 base, and 15 bases lay in between. Germline assignment: CDR1 SNHLY and CDR2 FYNNEI. This CDR3 spans 14 amino acids. The CDR3 nucleotides are TGTGCCAGTTCGCCGAGGGAGGCGAACACTGAAGCTTTCTTT. Its translation: CASSPREANTEAFF. Full variable domain (remainder filled in from reference TRBV2 and TRBJ1-1): EPEVTQTPSHQVTQMGQEVILRCVPISNHLYFYWYRQILGQKVEFLVSFYNNEISEKSEIFDDQFSVERPDGSNFTLKIRSTKLEDSAMYFCASSPREANTEAFFGQGTRLTVV.

The chain uses TRBV5-1 and TRBJ2-3; TRBD2 aligns across 12 bases. This CDR3 is built from 17 residues. With V trimmed by 3 bases and J by 0 bases, 5 bases remained unmatched. Per the germline V gene, CDR1 is SGHRS and CDR2 is YFSETQ. CDR3 sequence (DNA): TGCGCCAGCAGCTGGCGGACTAGCGGGGAAAGCACAGATACGCAGTATTTT. This gives the protein CASSWRTSGESTDTQYF.

This sequence joins TRBV11-1 and TRBJ2-6; possibly TRBD2 for D (6 bases). V lost 4 bases, J lost 4 bases, and 14 bases lay in between. Germline CDR1 reads SGHAT; CDR2 reads FQDESV (reference sequence). The CDR3 has 16 amino acids. The chain's CDR3 is CASSSGLTIGANVLTF. The CDR3 bases are TGTGCCAGCAGCTCGGGACTGACGATCGGGGCCAACGTCCTGACTTTC.

This chain links TRBV11-2 with TRBJ1-1, with D possibly being TRBD1 (5 bases). Germline-derived CDR1 and CDR2 are SGHAT and FQNNGV. The CDR3 is 12 amino acids. V lost 5 bases, J lost 9 bases, and 13 bases lay in between. The CDR3 DNA sequence: TGTGCCAGCAGCGGACGACAGCGCCAAGCTTTCTTT. Encoded protein: CASSGRQRQAFF.

The gene calls are TRBV12-2 and TRBJ1-5. TRBV12-2 is a listed pseudogene. The CDR3 contains 14 residues. CDR3 in amino acids: CASRPRTGNQPQHF. Written as DNA, the CDR3 is TGTGCAAGTCGCCCCCGGACGGGGAATCAGCCCCAGCATTTT.

The chain has TRBV11-2 and TRBJ2-7, with TRBD1 as a possible D gene (6 bases). Trimming took 2 bases from V and 5 from J, leaving 13 bases between them. CDR1 is SGHAT and CDR2 is FQNNGV in the germline V gene. CDR3 size: 14 residues. The CDR3 DNA sequence: TGTGCCAGCAGCTTATACGTAGGGGGTAACGAGCAGTACTTC. This sequence encodes CASSLYVGGNEQYF.

The rearrangement uses TRBV5-6 and TRBJ2-2; 8 nucleotides match TRBD2. CDR1 SGHDT and CDR2 YYEEEE come from the germline V gene. This CDR3 is 15 amino acids long. V trimming: 2 bases; J trimming: 7 bases; junction bases outside the gene matches: 7. For the CDR3, the DNA is TGTGCCAGCAGCTTTAACGGGGGGGCCTTCGGGGAGCTGTTTTTT. Encoded protein: CASSFNGGAFGELFF.

The chain carries TRBV7-2 and TRBJ1-5, with D possibly TRBD1 on 6 matching bases. The length of the CDR3 is 14 residues. Trimming took off 1 base at V and 5 bases at J, with 9 bases between the two ends. The V gene's germline CDR1 is SGHTA and CDR2 FQGNSA. The CDR3: CASSLEGGDQPQHF. Written as DNA, the CDR3 is TGTGCCAGCAGCTTAGAGGGGGGGGATCAGCCCCAGCATTTT.

The V gene is TRBV7-2, the J gene TRBJ1-6; D might be TRBD1 (6 bases). CDR1 is SGHTA and CDR2 is FQGNSA in the germline V gene. Trimming cost V 6 bases and J 13 bases, with 22 bases left between them. The CDR3 runs to 15 residues. CDR3 in DNA: TGTGCCAGCAGTCAGGGGACCGACGGTTTTGGCCCCCTCCACTTT. It yields the protein CASSQGTDGFGPLHF.

This chain joins TRBV6-5 and TRBJ1-1, with D possibly TRBD1 on 6 matching bases. This CDR3 spans 15 amino acids. Deletions cut 2 bases from V and 0 bases from J, with 10 bases between. Looked up from germline, CDR1 is MNHEY and CDR2 is SVGAGI. As DNA, the CDR3 is TGTGCCAGCAGTTACGGGGGCCGAGTGAACACTGAAGCTTTCTTT. Translation gives CASSYGGRVNTEAFF.